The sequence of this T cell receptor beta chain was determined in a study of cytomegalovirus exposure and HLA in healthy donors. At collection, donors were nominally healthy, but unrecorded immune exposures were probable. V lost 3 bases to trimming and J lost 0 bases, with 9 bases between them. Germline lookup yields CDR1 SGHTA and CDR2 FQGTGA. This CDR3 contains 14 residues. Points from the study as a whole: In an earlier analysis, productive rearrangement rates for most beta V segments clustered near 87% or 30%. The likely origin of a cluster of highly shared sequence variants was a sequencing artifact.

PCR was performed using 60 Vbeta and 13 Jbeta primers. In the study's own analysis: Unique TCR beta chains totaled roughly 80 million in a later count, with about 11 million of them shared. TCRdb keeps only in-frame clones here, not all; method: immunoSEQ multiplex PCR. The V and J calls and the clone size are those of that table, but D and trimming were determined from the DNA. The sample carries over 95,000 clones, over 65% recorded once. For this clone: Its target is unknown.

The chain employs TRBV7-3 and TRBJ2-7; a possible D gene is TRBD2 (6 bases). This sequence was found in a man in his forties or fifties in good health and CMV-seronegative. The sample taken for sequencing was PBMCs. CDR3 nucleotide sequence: TGTGCCAGCAGCTTGGGACTGGTCTCCTACGAGCAGTACTTC. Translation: CASSLGLVSYEQYF.